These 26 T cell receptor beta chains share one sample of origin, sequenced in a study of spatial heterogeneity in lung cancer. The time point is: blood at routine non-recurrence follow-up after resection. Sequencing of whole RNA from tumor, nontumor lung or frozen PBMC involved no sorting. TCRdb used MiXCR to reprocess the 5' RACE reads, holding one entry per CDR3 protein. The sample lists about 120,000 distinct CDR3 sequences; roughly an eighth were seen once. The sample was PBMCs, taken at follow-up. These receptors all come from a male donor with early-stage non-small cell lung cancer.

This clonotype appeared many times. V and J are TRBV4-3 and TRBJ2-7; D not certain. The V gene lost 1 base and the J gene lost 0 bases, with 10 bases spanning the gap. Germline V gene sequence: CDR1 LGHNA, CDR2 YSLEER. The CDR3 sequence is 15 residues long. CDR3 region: CASSQVAGLSYEQYF. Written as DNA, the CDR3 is TGCGCCAGCAGCCAAGTGGCAGGCCTCTCCTACGAGCAGTACTTC.

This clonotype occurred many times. CDR3 protein: CASSKGRHQPQHF. The CDR3, as DNA: TGTGCCAGCAGTAAGGGAAGGCATCAGCCCCAGCATTTT. V gene TRBV28 combines with J gene TRBJ1-5; no clear D. The V end was cut by 5 bases, the J end by 5 bases, with 10 bases between. CDR1 is MDHEN and CDR2 is SYDVKM in the germline V gene. The length of the CDR3 is 13 residues.

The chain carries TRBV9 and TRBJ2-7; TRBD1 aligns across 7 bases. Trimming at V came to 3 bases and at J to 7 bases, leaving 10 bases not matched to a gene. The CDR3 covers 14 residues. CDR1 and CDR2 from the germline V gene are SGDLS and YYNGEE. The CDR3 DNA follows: TGTGCCAGCAGCGCCTCCCAGACAGGGCAAGAGCAGTACTTC. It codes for CASSASQTGQEQYF.

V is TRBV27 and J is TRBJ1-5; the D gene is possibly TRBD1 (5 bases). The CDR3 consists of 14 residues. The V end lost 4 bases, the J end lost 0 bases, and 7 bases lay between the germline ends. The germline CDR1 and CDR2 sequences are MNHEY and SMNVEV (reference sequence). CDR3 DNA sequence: TGTGCCAGCAGTTCAGGGAGTAGCAATCAGCCCCAGCATTTT. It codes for CASSSGSSNQPQHF.

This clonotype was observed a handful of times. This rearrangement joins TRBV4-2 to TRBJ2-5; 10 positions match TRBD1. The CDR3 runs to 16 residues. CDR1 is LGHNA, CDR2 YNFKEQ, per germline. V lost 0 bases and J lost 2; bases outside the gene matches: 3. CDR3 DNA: TGTGCCAGCAGCCAAGAAACGGGACAGGGGCAAGAGACCCAGTACTTC. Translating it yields CASSQETGQGQETQYF.

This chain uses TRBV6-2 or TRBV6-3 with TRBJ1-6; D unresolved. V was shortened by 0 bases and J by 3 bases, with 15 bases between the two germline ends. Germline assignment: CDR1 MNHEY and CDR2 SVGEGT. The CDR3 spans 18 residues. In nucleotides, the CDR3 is TGTGCCAGCAGTTACTCGAGTAGTCTTGGCAGCTATAATTCACCCCTCCACTTT. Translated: CASSYSSSLGSYNSPLHF.

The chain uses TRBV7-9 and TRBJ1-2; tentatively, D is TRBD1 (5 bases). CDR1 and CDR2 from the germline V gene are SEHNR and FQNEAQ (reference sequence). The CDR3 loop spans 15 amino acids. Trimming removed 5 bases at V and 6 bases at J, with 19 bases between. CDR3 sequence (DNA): TGTGCCAGCAGCACTAGCGCGGTCAGGGAAAATGGCTACACCTTC. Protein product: CASSTSAVRENGYTF.

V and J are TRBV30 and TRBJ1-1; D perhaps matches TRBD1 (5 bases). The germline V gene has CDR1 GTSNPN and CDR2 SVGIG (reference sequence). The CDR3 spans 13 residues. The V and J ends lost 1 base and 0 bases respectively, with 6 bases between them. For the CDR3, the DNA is TGTGCCTGGAGTGCAGGGATGAACACTGAAGCTTTCTTT. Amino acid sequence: CAWSAGMNTEAFF.

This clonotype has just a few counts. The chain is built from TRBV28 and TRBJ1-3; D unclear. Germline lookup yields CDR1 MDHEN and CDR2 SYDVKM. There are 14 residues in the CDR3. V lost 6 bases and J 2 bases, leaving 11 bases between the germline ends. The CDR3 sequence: CASSHPHAGNTIYF. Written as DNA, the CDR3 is TGTGCCAGCAGCCACCCACATGCTGGAAACACCATATATTTT.

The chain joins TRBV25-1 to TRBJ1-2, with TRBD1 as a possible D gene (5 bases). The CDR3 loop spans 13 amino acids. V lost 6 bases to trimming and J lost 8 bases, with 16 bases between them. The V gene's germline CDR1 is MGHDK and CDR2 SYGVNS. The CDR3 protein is CASSLTEDSGYTF. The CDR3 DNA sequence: TGTGCCAGCAGCCTGACAGAAGATAGCGGCTACACCTTC.

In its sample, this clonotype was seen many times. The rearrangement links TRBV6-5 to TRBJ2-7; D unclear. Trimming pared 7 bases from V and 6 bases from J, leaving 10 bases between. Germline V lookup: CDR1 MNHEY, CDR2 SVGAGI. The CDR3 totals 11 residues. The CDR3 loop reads CASKALGEQYF. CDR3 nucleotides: TGTGCCAGCAAGGCTCTGGGCGAGCAGTACTTC.

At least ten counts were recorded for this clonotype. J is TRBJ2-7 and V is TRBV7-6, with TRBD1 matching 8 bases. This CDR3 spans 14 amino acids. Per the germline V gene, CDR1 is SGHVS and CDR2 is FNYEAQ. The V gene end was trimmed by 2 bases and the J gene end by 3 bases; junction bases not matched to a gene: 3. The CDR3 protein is CASSLQGAGYEQYF. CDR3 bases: TGTGCCAGCAGCTTACAGGGGGCGGGCTACGAGCAGTACTTC.

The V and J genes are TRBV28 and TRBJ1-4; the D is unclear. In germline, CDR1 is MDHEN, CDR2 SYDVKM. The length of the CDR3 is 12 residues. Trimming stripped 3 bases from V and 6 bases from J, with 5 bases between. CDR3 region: CASSLIHEKLFF. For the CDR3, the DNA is TGTGCCAGCAGTTTGATACATGAAAAACTGTTTTTT.

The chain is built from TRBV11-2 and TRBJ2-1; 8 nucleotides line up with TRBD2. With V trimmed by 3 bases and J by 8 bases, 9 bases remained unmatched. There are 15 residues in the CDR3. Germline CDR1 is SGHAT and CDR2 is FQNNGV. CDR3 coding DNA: TGTGCCAGCAGCTTTGTGCGGGGGGAGATTTATGAGCAGTTCTTC. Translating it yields CASSFVRGEIYEQFF.

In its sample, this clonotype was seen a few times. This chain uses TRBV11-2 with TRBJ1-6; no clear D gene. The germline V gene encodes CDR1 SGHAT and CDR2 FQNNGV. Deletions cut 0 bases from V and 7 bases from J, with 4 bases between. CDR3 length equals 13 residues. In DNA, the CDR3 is TGTGCCAGCAGCTTAGATCTCAATTCACCCCTCCACTTT. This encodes CASSLDLNSPLHF.

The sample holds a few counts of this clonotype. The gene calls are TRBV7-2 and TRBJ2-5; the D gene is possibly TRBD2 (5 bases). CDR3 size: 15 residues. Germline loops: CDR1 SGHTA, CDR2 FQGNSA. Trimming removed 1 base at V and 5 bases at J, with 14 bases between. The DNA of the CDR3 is TGTGCCAGCAGCTTAGATCCTAGCCGAATTGAGACCCAGTACTTC. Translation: CASSLDPSRIETQYF.

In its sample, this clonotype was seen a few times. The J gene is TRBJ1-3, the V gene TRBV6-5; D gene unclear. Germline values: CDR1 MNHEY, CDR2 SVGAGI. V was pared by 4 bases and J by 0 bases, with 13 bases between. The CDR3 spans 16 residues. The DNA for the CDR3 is TGTGCCAGCAGTTCCCAGGACTGGACCTCTGGAAACACCATATATTTT. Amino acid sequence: CASSSQDWTSGNTIYF.

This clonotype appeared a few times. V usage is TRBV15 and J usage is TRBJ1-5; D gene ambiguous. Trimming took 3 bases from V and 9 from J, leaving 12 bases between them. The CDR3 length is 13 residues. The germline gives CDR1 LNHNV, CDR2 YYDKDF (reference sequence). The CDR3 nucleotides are TGTGCCACCAGCAGCCCTAGGGCTCGGCCCCAGCATTTT. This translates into CATSSPRARPQHF.

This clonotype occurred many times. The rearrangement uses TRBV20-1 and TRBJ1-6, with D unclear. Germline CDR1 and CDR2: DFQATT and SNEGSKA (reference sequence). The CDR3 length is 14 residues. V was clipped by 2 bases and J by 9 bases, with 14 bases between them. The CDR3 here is CSARSVEWGSPLHF. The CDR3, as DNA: TGCAGTGCTAGATCGGTAGAGTGGGGTTCACCCCTCCACTTT.

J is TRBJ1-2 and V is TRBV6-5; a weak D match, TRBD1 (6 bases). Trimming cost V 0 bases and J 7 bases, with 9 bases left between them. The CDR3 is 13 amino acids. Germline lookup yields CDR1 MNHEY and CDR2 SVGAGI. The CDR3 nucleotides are TGTGCCAGCAGTTACTCTGGGGGGCGTGGCTACACCTTC. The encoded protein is CASSYSGGRGYTF.

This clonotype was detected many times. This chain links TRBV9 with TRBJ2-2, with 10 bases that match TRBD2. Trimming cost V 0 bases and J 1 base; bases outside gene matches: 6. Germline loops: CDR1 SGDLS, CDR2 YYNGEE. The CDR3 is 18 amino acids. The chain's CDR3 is CASSVGLAGALNTGELFF. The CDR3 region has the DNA TGTGCCAGCAGCGTAGGGCTAGCGGGGGCCTTGAACACCGGGGAGCTGTTTTTT. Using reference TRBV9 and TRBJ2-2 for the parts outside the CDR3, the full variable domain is DSGVTQTPKHLITATGQRVTLRCSPRSGDLSVYWYQQSLDQGLQFLIQYYNGEERAKGNILERFSAQQFPDLHSELNLSSLELGDSALYFCASSVGLAGALNTGELFFGEGSRLTVL.

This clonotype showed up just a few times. The CDR3 region has the DNA TGTGCCACCAGTGATCACCGGGACCTTAGCACAGATACGCAGTATTTT. Its protein is CATSDHRDLSTDTQYF. The V call is TRBV24-1, the J call TRBJ2-3; tentatively, D is TRBD1 or TRBD2 (5 bases each). Germline V gene data show CDR1 as KGHDR and CDR2 as SFDVKD. This CDR3 region has 16 residues. The ends were cut back, 3 bases at V and 0 bases at J, with 12 bases in the middle.

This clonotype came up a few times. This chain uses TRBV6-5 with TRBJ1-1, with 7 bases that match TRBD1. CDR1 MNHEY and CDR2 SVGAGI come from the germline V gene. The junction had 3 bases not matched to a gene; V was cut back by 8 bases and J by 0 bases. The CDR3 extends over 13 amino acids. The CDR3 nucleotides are TGTGCCAGCTGGGACAGCATGAACACTGAAGCTTTCTTT. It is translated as CASWDSMNTEAFF.

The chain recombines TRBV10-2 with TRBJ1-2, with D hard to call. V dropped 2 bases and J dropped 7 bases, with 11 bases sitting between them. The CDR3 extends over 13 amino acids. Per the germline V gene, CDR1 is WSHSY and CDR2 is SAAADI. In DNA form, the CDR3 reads TGCGCCAGCAGTGAGCTAGGAGGAGGTGGCTACACCTTC. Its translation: CASSELGGGGYTF.

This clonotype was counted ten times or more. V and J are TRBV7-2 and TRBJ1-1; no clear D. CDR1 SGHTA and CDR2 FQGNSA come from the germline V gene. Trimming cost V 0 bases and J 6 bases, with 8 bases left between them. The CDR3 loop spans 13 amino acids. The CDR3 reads CASSLARRAEAFF. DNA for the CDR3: TGTGCCAGCAGCTTAGCTCGTAGGGCTGAAGCTTTCTTT.

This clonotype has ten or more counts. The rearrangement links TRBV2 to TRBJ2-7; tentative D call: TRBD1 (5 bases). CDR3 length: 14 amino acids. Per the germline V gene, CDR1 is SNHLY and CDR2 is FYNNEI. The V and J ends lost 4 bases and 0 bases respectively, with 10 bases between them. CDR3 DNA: TGTGCCAGCAGTGGGGGCAGGAGCTCCTACGAGCAGTACTTC. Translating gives CASSGGRSSYEQYF.